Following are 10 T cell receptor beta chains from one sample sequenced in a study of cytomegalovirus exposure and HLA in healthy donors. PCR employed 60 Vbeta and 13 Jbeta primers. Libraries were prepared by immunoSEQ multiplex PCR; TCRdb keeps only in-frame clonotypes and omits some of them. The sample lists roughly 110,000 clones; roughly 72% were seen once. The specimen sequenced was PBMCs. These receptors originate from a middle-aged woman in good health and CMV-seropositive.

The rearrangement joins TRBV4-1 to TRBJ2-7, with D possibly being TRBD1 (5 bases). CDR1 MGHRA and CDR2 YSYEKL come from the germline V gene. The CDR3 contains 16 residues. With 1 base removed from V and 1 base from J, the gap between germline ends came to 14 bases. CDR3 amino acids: CASSQARGRGSYEQYF. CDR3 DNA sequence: TGCGCCAGCAGCCAAGCTAGAGGAAGGGGATCCTACGAGCAGTACTTC.

This chain's CDR3 is CASSAGQGYEQYF. The CDR3 DNA is TGTGCCAGTAGTGCGGGACAGGGCTACGAGCAGTACTTC. The chain joins TRBV19 to TRBJ2-7, with 9 nucleotides matching TRBD1. There are 13 residues in the CDR3. Trimming cost V 5 bases and J 3 bases; bases outside gene matches: 2. Germline values: CDR1 LNHDA, CDR2 SQIVND (reference sequence).

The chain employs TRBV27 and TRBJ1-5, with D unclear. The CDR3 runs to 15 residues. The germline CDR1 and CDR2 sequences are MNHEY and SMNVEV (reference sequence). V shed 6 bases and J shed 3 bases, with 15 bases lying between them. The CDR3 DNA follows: TGTGCCAGCAGACCCTGGGCCTATACCAATCAGCCCCAGCATTTT. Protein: CASRPWAYTNQPQHF.

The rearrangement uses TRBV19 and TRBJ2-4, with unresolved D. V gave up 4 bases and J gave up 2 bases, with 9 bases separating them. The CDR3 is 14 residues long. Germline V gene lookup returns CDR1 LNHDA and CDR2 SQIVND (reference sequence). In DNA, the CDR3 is TGTGCCAGTAGTAGTCCCCTATCCAAAAACATTCAGTACTTC. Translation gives CASSSPLSKNIQYF.

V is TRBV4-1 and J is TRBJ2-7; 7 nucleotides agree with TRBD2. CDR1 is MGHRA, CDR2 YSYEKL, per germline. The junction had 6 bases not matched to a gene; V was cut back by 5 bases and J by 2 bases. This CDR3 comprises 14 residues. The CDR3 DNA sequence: TGCGCCAGCAGCTCGCTAGCGGCAACCTACGAGCAGTACTTC. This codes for CASSSLAATYEQYF.

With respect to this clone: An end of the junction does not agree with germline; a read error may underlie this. As DNA, the CDR3 is TGTGCTAGCAGCTTAGTAGGGCCAGGGTCCTCTGGAAACACCATATATTTT. Protein: CASSLVGPGSSGNTIYF. This chain joins TRBV7-7 and TRBJ1-3, with D perhaps TRBD1 (5 bases). The CDR3 has 17 residues. The germline gives CDR1 SSHAT, CDR2 FNYEAQ (reference sequence).

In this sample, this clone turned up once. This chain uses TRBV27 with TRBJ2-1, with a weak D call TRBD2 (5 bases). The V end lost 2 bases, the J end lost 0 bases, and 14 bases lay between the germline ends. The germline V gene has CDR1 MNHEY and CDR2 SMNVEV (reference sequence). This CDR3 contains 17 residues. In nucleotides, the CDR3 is TGTGCCAGCAGTTTACAAGGGAGAGCATTCTCCTACAATGAGCAGTTCTTC. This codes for CASSLQGRAFSYNEQFF.

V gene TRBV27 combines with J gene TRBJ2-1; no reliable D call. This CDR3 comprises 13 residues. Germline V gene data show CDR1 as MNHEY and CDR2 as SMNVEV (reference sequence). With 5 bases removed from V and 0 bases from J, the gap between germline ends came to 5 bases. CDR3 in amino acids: CASSESSYNEQFF. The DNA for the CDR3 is TGTGCCAGCAGTGAGAGCTCCTACAATGAGCAGTTCTTC.

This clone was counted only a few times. CDR3 DNA sequence: TGTGCCAGCAGCGTATCAGCAGGGGGCGGCGAGACCCAGTACTTC. Its protein product is CASSVSAGGGETQYF. The genes are TRBV9 and TRBJ2-5; 8 nucleotides line up with TRBD1. The CDR3 has 15 amino acids. Trimming cost V 1 base and J 5 bases; bases outside gene matches: 7. Germline V gives CDR1 SGDLS, CDR2 YYNGEE.

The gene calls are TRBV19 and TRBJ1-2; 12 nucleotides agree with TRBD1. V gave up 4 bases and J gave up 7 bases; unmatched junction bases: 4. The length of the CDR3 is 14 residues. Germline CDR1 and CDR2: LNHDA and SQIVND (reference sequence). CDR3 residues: CASSTGQGAGGYTF. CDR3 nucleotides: TGTGCCAGTAGTACGGGACAGGGGGCAGGTGGCTACACCTTC.